These 32 T cell receptor beta chains share one sample of origin, sequenced in a study of human T cells and chemical hapten exposure. TCRdb reanalysed the RACE reads using MiXCR and keeps one entry per CDR3 protein. The sample includes 40,000 to 65,000 distinct CDR3 sequences, about 10% of them seen just once. Sample time point: patch test 1, 2 weeks after DPC sensitization. Documented treatment: therapeutic diphenylcyclopropenone sensitization with weekly scalp DPC. It was from unfractionated whole blood that total RNA was extracted. This material consisted of whole blood, taken in connection with sensitization to the hapten diphenylcyclopropenone (DPC). These receptors were obtained from a woman in her thirties or forties with alopecia areata. Some clones in this sample may be carry-over from other donors' samples.

The CDR3 is CASSPPKNIQYF. The DNA of the CDR3 is TGTGCCAGCAGCCCACCAAAAAACATTCAGTACTTC. V gene TRBV28 combines with J gene TRBJ2-4; D uncertain. This CDR3 spans 12 amino acids. Germline assignment: CDR1 MDHEN and CDR2 SYDVKM. V was cut by 6 bases and J by 4 bases, with 7 bases left in between. Variable domain in full (rest from reference TRBV28 and TRBJ2-4): DVKVTQSSRYLVKRTGEKVFLECVQDMDHENMFWYRQDPGLGLRLIYFSYDVKMKEKGDIPEGYSVSREKKERFSLILESASTNQTSMYLCASSPPKNIQYFGAGTRLSVL.

The gene calls are TRBV7-2 and TRBJ2-1; D might be TRBD1 (6 bases). CDR1 is SGHTA, CDR2 FQGNSA, per germline. V gave up 5 bases and J gave up 0 bases, with 8 bases separating them. There are 14 residues in the CDR3. The CDR3 DNA follows: TGTGCCAGCAGCCGCAGGGGCTCCTACAATGAGCAGTTCTTC. This gives the protein CASSRRGSYNEQFF.

The chain is built from TRBV9 and TRBJ1-3; TRBD1 agrees at 7 bases. J lost 2 bases, V lost 3 bases, and 14 bases had no gene match. The CDR3 contains 18 residues. Germline V gene lookup returns CDR1 SGDLS and CDR2 YYNGEE. This CDR3 is CASSGGQPYVPPGNTIYF. The CDR3 nucleotides are TGTGCCAGCAGCGGGGGACAGCCATACGTACCTCCTGGAAACACCATATATTTT. Combining the CDR3 with reference TRBV9 and TRBJ1-3 gives the whole variable domain DSGVTQTPKHLITATGQRVTLRCSPRSGDLSVYWYQQSLDQGLQFLIQYYNGEERAKGNILERFSAQQFPDLHSELNLSSLELGDSALYFCASSGGQPYVPPGNTIYFGEGSWLTVV.

This sequence joins TRBV5-1 and TRBJ2-7; D is perhaps TRBD2 (6 bases). The CDR3 runs 13 residues. Deletions cut 7 bases from V and 3 bases from J, with 14 bases between. CDR1 SGHRS and CDR2 YFSETQ come from the germline V gene. DNA for the CDR3: TGCGCCAGCCGGTCCGGGAGCGGCTACGAGCAGTACTTC. Translated: CASRSGSGYEQYF.

Only a few counts were recorded for this clonotype. The rearrangement links TRBV29-1 to TRBJ2-1, with D perhaps matching TRBD1 (6 bases). Germline CDR1 is SQVTM and CDR2 is ANQGSEA. The V end was cut by 1 base, the J end by 7 bases, with 11 bases between. CDR3 length: 13 residues. The CDR3 DNA sequence: TGCAGCGTTGAAGTAATAGGGGGTAATGAGCAGTTCTTC. It yields the protein CSVEVIGGNEQFF.

This clonotype was recorded at least ten times. V and J are TRBV27 and TRBJ1-5, with D hard to call. The CDR3 spans 13 residues. Germline V gives CDR1 MNHEY, CDR2 SMNVEV (reference sequence). V was clipped by 0 bases and J by 9 bases, with 9 bases between them. The CDR3 region is CASSLSSSRPQHF. In nucleotides, the CDR3 is TGTGCCAGCAGTTTATCGTCCAGCCGGCCCCAGCATTTT.

This clonotype turned up a few times. The chain combines TRBV4-1 with TRBJ2-5; no reliable D call. V was clipped by 4 bases and J by 1 base, with 10 bases between them. This CDR3 is 14 amino acids long. CDR1 and CDR2 (germline): MGHRA, YSYEKL. CDR3 sequence: CASSREWAQETQYF. The DNA of the CDR3 is TGCGCCAGCAGCCGCGAATGGGCCCAAGAGACCCAGTACTTC.

This clonotype was seen ten or more times. This rearrangement joins TRBV20-1 to TRBJ1-2; a weak D match, TRBD1 (5 bases). The V gene lost 3 bases and the J gene lost 3 bases, with 14 bases spanning the gap. The CDR3 has 14 amino acids. Per germline, CDR1 DFQATT and CDR2 SNEGSKA (reference sequence). The CDR3: CSASGTPEDYGYTF. CDR3 DNA: TGCAGTGCTAGCGGGACCCCTGAGGACTATGGCTACACCTTC.

The count of this clonotype is one. The rearrangement joins TRBV29-1 to TRBJ2-2, with TRBD1 matching over 9 bases. V lost 7 bases to trimming and J lost 7 bases; unmatched junction nucleotides: 10. Germline CDR1 and CDR2: SQVTM and ANQGSEA. The CDR3 contains 14 residues. As DNA, the CDR3 is TGCAGCGCCCTCCGGGACAGGGCCGACGGGGAGCTGTTTTTT. Protein: CSALRDRADGELFF.

The CDR3 DNA reads TGTGCCAGCAAGCGGTGGGGCTCCTACAATGAGCAGTTCTTC. The encoded protein is CASKRWGSYNEQFF. The chain couples TRBV2 to TRBJ2-1; TRBD2 might be the D (5 bases). The germline V gene has CDR1 SNHLY and CDR2 FYNNEI. Trimming left V 7 bases short and J 0 bases short, with 10 bases between. The CDR3 is 14 amino acids.

This clonotype came up many times. The chain carries TRBV20-1 and TRBJ2-3; D uncertain. The CDR3 consists of 15 residues. Germline V CDR1 and CDR2: DFQATT, SNEGSKA (reference sequence). The V and J ends lost 0 bases and 1 base respectively, with 11 bases between them. CDR3 nucleotide sequence: TGCAGTGCTAGAGACCCAGCTGCGGGCACAGATACGCAGTATTTT. Its protein product is CSARDPAAGTDTQYF.

The sample holds many counts of this clonotype. The V and J genes are TRBV27 and TRBJ2-2; a possible D gene is TRBD1 (6 bases). The CDR3 consists of 14 residues. The germline V gene has CDR1 MNHEY and CDR2 SMNVEV (reference sequence). V was trimmed by 5 bases and J by 6 bases, leaving 13 bases between them. CDR3 coding DNA: TGTGCCAGCAGTGTCCAGACAGGCCCCGGGGAGCTGTTTTTT. Translation: CASSVQTGPGELFF.

This clonotype came up many times. This chain joins TRBV28 and TRBJ2-3, with 7 bases aligning to TRBD2. Germline V gives CDR1 MDHEN, CDR2 SYDVKM. This CDR3 is built from 15 residues. Trimming at V came to 4 bases and at J to 4 bases, leaving 8 bases not matched to a gene. CDR3 sequence (DNA): TGTGCCAGCAGTTGGCGCGGGAGTATCGCAGATACGCAGTATTTT. It specifies CASSWRGSIADTQYF.

CDR3 loop: CASSESSGGPDTQYF. The CDR3 nucleotides read TGTGCCAGCAGTGAATCCAGCGGGGGCCCAGATACGCAGTATTTT. The chain employs TRBV6-4 and TRBJ2-3; 8 bases fit TRBD2. Germline CDR1 and CDR2: MRHNA and SNTAGT. V lost 3 bases, J lost 4 bases, and 6 bases stayed unmatched. The CDR3 loop spans 15 amino acids.

The sample holds a few counts of this clonotype. V gene TRBV18 combines with J gene TRBJ1-5; D ambiguous. CDR1 KGHSH and CDR2 LQKENI come from the germline V gene. CDR3 length: 13 residues. V lost 3 bases to trimming and J lost 4 bases, with 7 bases between them. CDR3 region: CASSPDWNQPQHF. The CDR3 DNA follows: TGTGCCAGCTCACCCGACTGGAATCAGCCCCAGCATTTT.

This clonotype appeared many times. V and J are TRBV28 and TRBJ1-4, with a possible D match to TRBD1 (5 bases). The length of the CDR3 is 14 residues. CDR1 is MDHEN, CDR2 SYDVKM, per germline. The germline V and J ends were trimmed by 6 bases and 8 bases, with 16 bases remaining between them. CDR3 in amino acids: CASSQDSPGEKLFF. The CDR3 bases are TGTGCCAGCAGCCAAGACAGTCCGGGAGAAAAACTGTTTTTT.

This clonotype was seen at least ten times. The chain couples TRBV18 to TRBJ1-5; D is uncertain. This CDR3 has 15 amino acids. With 3 bases removed from V and 2 bases from J, the gap between germline ends came to 11 bases. Germline lookup yields CDR1 KGHSH and CDR2 LQKENI. CDR3: CASSPSGNGNQPQHF. CDR3 DNA sequence: TGTGCCAGCTCACCCTCGGGGAATGGCAATCAGCCCCAGCATTTT.

At least ten counts were recorded for this clonotype. V and J are TRBV4-3 and TRBJ2-3, with D possibly matching TRBD1 (6 bases). Germline CDR1 and CDR2: LGHNA and YSLEER. The CDR3 is made up of 15 amino acids. V was trimmed by 0 bases and J by 7 bases, leaving 14 bases between them. The chain's CDR3 is CASSQDWSQGNTQYF. The CDR3 DNA is TGCGCCAGCAGCCAAGACTGGAGCCAGGGGAATACGCAGTATTTT.

This clonotype was seen a few times. The CDR3 loop is CASRLVQSSYNEQFF. In DNA, the CDR3 is TGTGCCAGCAGGCTTGTACAGAGCTCCTACAATGAGCAGTTCTTC. The rearrangement links TRBV12-3 or TRBV12-4 to TRBJ2-1, with D hard to call. V lost 6 bases and J lost 0, with 12 bases in between. This CDR3 comprises 15 residues.

By sample share, this clonotype is medium-sized. The rearrangement joins TRBV7-3 to TRBJ1-1; TRBD1 matches 7 bases. In germline, CDR1 is SGHTA, CDR2 FQGTGA. J lost 5 bases, V lost 6 bases, and 6 bases had no gene match. CDR3 size: 13 residues. The CDR3 DNA reads as TGTGCCAGCAGACAGGGGCCGGGGACTGAAGCTTTCTTT. Residues: CASRQGPGTEAFF.

The rearrangement uses TRBV3-1 and TRBJ2-5, with a possible D match to TRBD2 (6 bases). V gave up 0 bases and J gave up 3 bases, with 11 bases separating them. The germline CDR1 and CDR2 sequences are LGHDT and YNNKEL (reference sequence). This CDR3 region has 15 residues. CDR3: CASSQDQRREETQYF. The CDR3 region has the DNA TGTGCCAGCAGCCAAGATCAGCGGAGGGAAGAGACCCAGTACTTC.

This clonotype was detected only a few times. The genes are TRBV10-1 and TRBJ2-1; weak D call: TRBD2 (6 bases). The V gene lost 9 bases and the J gene lost 10 bases, with 22 bases spanning the gap. The CDR3 loop spans 14 amino acids. Germline V CDR1 and CDR2: WNHNN, SYGVQD (reference sequence). The CDR3 DNA is TGCGCCAGTCCTTGGGACTCTACGCTCGGGGAGCAGTTCTTC. Its translation is CASPWDSTLGEQFF.

There are many counts of this clonotype. The gene calls are TRBV3-1 and TRBJ2-3; 14 bases align to TRBD2. This CDR3 has 16 residues. After removal of 7 bases from V and 4 bases from J, the junction contained 7 bases not matched to a gene. Germline loops: CDR1 LGHDT, CDR2 YNNKEL (reference sequence). The CDR3 DNA reads as TGTGCCAGCAACCAGGGACTAGCGGGAGTACCAGATACGCAGTATTTT. This gives the protein CASNQGLAGVPDTQYF.

This clonotype occurred a few times. The CDR3 here is CASSLGTSGTGELFF. CDR3 bases: TGTGCCAGCAGTTTAGGGACTAGCGGGACCGGGGAGCTGTTTTTT. The rearrangement links TRBV12-3 or TRBV12-4 to TRBJ2-2; 11 nucleotides match TRBD2. The CDR3 sequence is 15 residues long. The J segment lost 5 bases and the V segment lost 1 base, leaving 0 bases of the junction unmatched.

This clonotype has more than one count but fewer than ten. J is TRBJ1-1 and V is TRBV5-7, with D unresolved. TRBV5-7 is an ORF; its function is uncertain. This CDR3 contains 15 residues. Trimming stripped 0 bases from V and 3 bases from J, with 12 bases between. The CDR3 spells CASSLAVHGDTEAFF. The CDR3 DNA reads as TGTGCCAGCAGCTTGGCCGTCCACGGGGACACTGAAGCTTTCTTT.

This clonotype has ten or more counts. The CDR3 region is CASSLRGGADLEQYF. The CDR3 region has the DNA TGCGCCAGCAGCTTACGAGGGGGCGCGGACCTCGAGCAGTACTTC. J is TRBJ2-7 and V is TRBV5-1, with TRBD1 identical over 7 bases. This CDR3 region has 15 residues. In germline, CDR1 is SGHRS, CDR2 YFSETQ. The junction had 11 bases not matched to a gene; V was cut back by 2 bases and J by 6 bases. Variable domain in full (rest from reference TRBV5-1 and TRBJ2-7): KAGVTQTPRYLIKTRGQQVTLSCSPISGHRSVSWYQQTPGQGLQFLFEYFSETQRNKGNFPGRFSGRQFSNSRSEMNVSTLELGDSALYLCASSLRGGADLEQYFGPGTRLTVT.

This clonotype was seen only a few times. V usage is TRBV7-2 and J usage is TRBJ2-7; D might be TRBD2 (5 bases). CDR1 SGHTA and CDR2 FQGNSA come from the germline V gene. There are 13 residues in the CDR3. V shed 3 bases and J shed 5 bases, with 11 bases lying between them. DNA of the CDR3: TGTGCCAGCAGCTTCAGAGGGAGCCACGAGCAGTACTTC. Translating gives CASSFRGSHEQYF.

This clonotype was counted at least ten times. V and J are TRBV28 and TRBJ1-2, with TRBD1 matching over 9 bases. This CDR3 spans 14 amino acids. V lost 3 bases to trimming and J lost 2 bases; unmatched junction nucleotides: 1. The germline gives CDR1 MDHEN, CDR2 SYDVKM. The chain's CDR3 is CASSFGTGNYGYTF. As DNA, the CDR3 is TGTGCCAGCAGTTTCGGGACAGGGAACTATGGCTACACCTTC.

The J gene is TRBJ2-1, the V gene TRBV12-3 or TRBV12-4; a possible D gene is TRBD2 (6 bases). This CDR3 is built from 14 residues. V lost 6 bases and J 6 bases, leaving 15 bases between the germline ends. CDR3 loop: CASREGPLGNEQFF. The DNA for the CDR3 is TGTGCCAGCAGGGAGGGACCCCTCGGCAATGAGCAGTTCTTC.

This clonotype was picked up many times. The chain has TRBV11-2 and TRBJ2-3; 9 bases fit TRBD2. V was pared by 5 bases and J by 7 bases, with 7 bases of the junction left unmatched. The V gene's germline CDR1 is SGHAT and CDR2 FQNNGV. CDR3 length: 14 residues. The CDR3 loop is CASSPSGGRNTQYF. The CDR3 DNA sequence: TGTGCCAGCAGCCCGAGCGGGGGGAGAAATACGCAGTATTTT.

The chain employs TRBV19 and TRBJ2-7, with 8 bases matching TRBD2. The germline gives CDR1 LNHDA, CDR2 SQIVND (reference sequence). Trimming removed 6 bases from V and 1 base from J; junction bases left unmatched: 5. CDR3 length: 14 residues. The CDR3 loop reads CASSPTSVSYEQYF. The CDR3 nucleotides are TGTGCCAGTAGCCCGACTAGCGTTTCCTACGAGCAGTACTTC.

This clonotype was counted many times. This chain uses TRBV7-2 with TRBJ1-1, with TRBD1 matching over 10 bases. The germline CDR1 and CDR2 sequences are SGHTA and FQGNSA. J was trimmed by 5 bases and V by 4 bases; bases with no gene match: 10. This CDR3 is 16 amino acids long. The chain's CDR3 is CASSSRPGQGETEAFF. DNA for the CDR3: TGTGCCAGCAGCTCTCGCCCCGGACAGGGGGAAACTGAAGCTTTCTTT.